The 24 T cell receptor beta chains below were found in one sample sequenced in a study of T-cell reconstitution after alpha-beta-depleted transplantation in children. Construction of the TCRbeta library involved unique molecular identifiers. One entry per CDR3 protein, called by TCRdb with MiXCR from the PCR reads. The repertoire includes about 460,000 distinct CDR3 sequences, about 11% of them detected once, and 2% sits in the top ten. The specimen comprised PBMCs, sampled before TCRalphabeta/CD19-depleted stem cell transplant. All receptors derive from a child aged 2 to 10 with inherited bone marrow failure, due to receive a stem cell transplant.

For this clonotype: This sequence may be a read error, since a much larger clone differs from it by one base. The chain uses TRBV30 and TRBJ2-5; D not resolved. The CDR3 consists of 15 residues. Trimming cost V 2 bases and J 5 bases, with 18 bases left between them. Looked up from germline, CDR1 is GTSNPN and CDR2 is SVGIG (reference sequence). For the CDR3, the DNA is TGTGCCTGGAGTTCCTTAAGCAGTGTAGGGGAGACCCAGTACTTC. It codes for CAWSSLSSVGETQYF.

This clonotype was recorded at least ten times. The rearrangement joins TRBV12-3 or TRBV12-4 to TRBJ2-7; 12 bases are a match to TRBD1. The V segment lost 5 bases and the J segment 0 bases; nucleotides outside the gene matches: 2. The CDR3 sequence is 15 residues long. Here the CDR3 DNA reads TGTGCCAGCAGTAGGGACAGGGGGCTCTCCTACGAGCAGTACTTC. It codes for CASSRDRGLSYEQYF.

A remark on this clonotype: A much more abundant neighbour one base away suggests this may be a read error. The chain employs TRBV20-1 and TRBJ2-3; D possibly corresponds to TRBD2 (6 bases). The germline gives CDR1 DFQATT, CDR2 SNEGSKA (reference sequence). This CDR3 spans 14 amino acids. The CDR3 DNA sequence: TGCAGTGCTAGGACGGATACTAGCACAGATGCGCAGTATTTT. This encodes CSARTDTSTDAQYF.

This clonotype was detected many times. J is TRBJ2-6 and V is TRBV4-3, with D unresolved. From germline, CDR1 is LGHNA and CDR2 YSLEER. V was trimmed by 0 bases and J by 4 bases, leaving 10 bases between them. The CDR3 loop spans 16 amino acids. The CDR3 reads CASSQEVGSGANVLTF. In DNA form, the CDR3 reads TGCGCCAGCAGCCAAGAGGTGGGCTCCGGGGCCAACGTCCTGACTTTC.

The table lists this clonotype with many counts. The chain carries TRBV12-3 or TRBV12-4 and TRBJ2-5, with 12 bases fitting TRBD2. V trimming: 6 bases; J trimming: 6 bases; junction bases outside the gene matches: 5. The CDR3 loop spans 14 amino acids. CDR3 sequence (DNA): TGTGCCAGCAGGCCTAGCGGGAGGGCGAAGACCCAGTACTTC. Its translation: CASRPSGRAKTQYF.

This clonotype was found many times. The chain joins TRBV4-3 to TRBJ2-7; a possible D gene is TRBD1 (6 bases). CDR1 LGHNA and CDR2 YSLEER come from the germline V gene. Trimming removed 4 bases at V and 2 bases at J, with 18 bases between. The CDR3 covers 16 residues. CDR3 nucleotides: TGCGCCAGCAGCCCCAGTGCGAGGACAGCCACCTACGAGCAGTACTTC. Translated, it gives CASSPSARTATYEQYF.

This clonotype was detected only a few times. This rearrangement joins TRBV11-2 to TRBJ2-2, with D perhaps TRBD1 or TRBD2 (5 bases each). Germline loops: CDR1 SGHAT, CDR2 FQNNGV. V was pared by 6 bases and J by 6 bases, with 14 bases between. CDR3 length: 14 amino acids. CDR3 protein: CASRFRDPPGELFF. CDR3 nucleotides: TGTGCCAGCAGGTTCCGGGACCCCCCCGGGGAGCTGTTTTTT.

This clonotype has a count of ten or more. This sequence joins TRBV29-1 and TRBJ1-2, with TRBD1 matching over 9 bases. Germline V lookup: CDR1 SQVTM, CDR2 ANQGSEA. The CDR3 spans 13 residues. Trimming took 4 bases from V and 6 from J; bases not matched to a gene: 6. The DNA of the CDR3 is TGCAGCGTTGGCCGGGACAGGGCCAATGGCTACACCTTC. It encodes CSVGRDRANGYTF.

This clonotype was recorded at least ten times. The chain is built from TRBV5-1 and TRBJ2-7; 11 bases match TRBD2. V dropped 7 bases and J dropped 5; count of bases not matched to a gene: 14. CDR3 length: 16 amino acids. Germline V CDR1 and CDR2: SGHRS, YFSETQ. CDR3 in amino acids: CASGRVAGGPLDEQYF. The CDR3 DNA reads TGCGCCAGCGGAAGGGTAGCGGGAGGGCCATTAGACGAGCAGTACTTC.

The chain is built from TRBV20-1 and TRBJ2-7; TRBD2 matches 8 bases. V trimming: 0 bases; J trimming: 3 bases; junction bases outside the gene matches: 7. The CDR3 consists of 15 residues. Germline-derived CDR1 and CDR2 are DFQATT and SNEGSKA (reference sequence). CDR3 DNA: TGCAGTGCTAGAGATTATCTGGCGGGAGGCTACGAGCAGTACTTC. Its translation: CSARDYLAGGYEQYF.

The J gene is TRBJ2-1, the V gene TRBV15; 12 bases are shared with TRBD1. The V segment lost 4 bases and the J segment 6 bases; nucleotides outside the gene matches: 1. The CDR3 consists of 14 residues. Germline assignment: CDR1 LNHNV and CDR2 YYDKDF (reference sequence). CDR3 amino acids: CATSTGQGANEQFF. As DNA, the CDR3 is TGTGCCACCAGCACGGGACAGGGGGCCAATGAGCAGTTCTTC.

V is TRBV11-2 and J is TRBJ2-3; the match to TRBD2 covers 9 bases. Trimming at V came to 1 base and at J to 4 bases, leaving 3 bases not matched to a gene. Germline lookup yields CDR1 SGHAT and CDR2 FQNNGV. The CDR3 loop spans 15 amino acids. The CDR3 DNA reads as TGTGCCAGCAGCTTAGGCGGGAGGGCCCCAGATACGCAGTATTTT. It codes for CASSLGGRAPDTQYF.

This clonotype was counted many times. This rearrangement joins TRBV29-1 to TRBJ2-3, with D perhaps TRBD2 (5 bases). Germline CDR1 and CDR2: SQVTM and ANQGSEA. V lost 1 base and J 1 base, leaving 12 bases between the germline ends. CDR3 size: 15 residues. In DNA form, the CDR3 reads TGCAGCGTTGAAGGGGAGTTCGGAGGCACAGATACGCAGTATTTT. Protein product: CSVEGEFGGTDTQYF.

The table lists this clonotype with many counts. The chain carries TRBV4-1 and TRBJ1-5, with D hard to call. The germline V gene encodes CDR1 MGHRA and CDR2 YSYEKL. Trimming cost V 0 bases and J 4 bases, with 22 bases left between them. CDR3 size: 19 residues. The CDR3 region is CASSQDFGLRRVGNQPQHF. The CDR3 nucleotides are TGCGCCAGCAGCCAAGATTTCGGTCTGAGGAGGGTGGGGAATCAGCCCCAGCATTTT.

A few counts support this clonotype. The chain recombines TRBV7-9 with TRBJ2-3; no reliable D call. CDR1 is SEHNR, CDR2 FQNEAQ, per germline (reference sequence). With 2 bases removed from V and 2 bases from J, the gap between germline ends came to 8 bases. The CDR3 has 14 amino acids. The CDR3 DNA reads as TGTGCCAGCAGCTTAATCCCCTACACAGATACGCAGTATTTT. Translation gives CASSLIPYTDTQYF.

The DNA for the CDR3 is TGCAGCGTTAAAAGGGGGACAGGGGTCGGAAACACCATATATTTT. It yields the protein CSVKRGTGVGNTIYF. The chain links TRBV29-1 to TRBJ1-3; 10 nucleotides agree with TRBD1. CDR3 size: 15 residues. Trimming cost V 5 bases and J 4 bases; bases outside gene matches: 8. Germline V gives CDR1 SQVTM, CDR2 ANQGSEA.

This chain uses TRBV4-1 with TRBJ2-7; tentative D call: TRBD1 (5 bases). Germline values: CDR1 MGHRA, CDR2 YSYEKL. Trimming took 0 bases from V and 5 from J, leaving 14 bases between them. CDR3 length equals 15 residues. CDR3 nucleotides: TGCGCCAGCAGCCAAGATGGGTCCAGGGCGGACGAGCAGTACTTC. It codes for CASSQDGSRADEQYF.

This clonotype turned up a few times. V usage is TRBV12-3 or TRBV12-4 and J usage is TRBJ2-1; possibly TRBD2 for D (6 bases). Deletions cut 8 bases from V and 9 bases from J, with 17 bases between. CDR3 length: 13 residues. The CDR3 sequence is CASAMGLPGEQFF. CDR3 bases: TGTGCCAGCGCGATGGGACTCCCGGGTGAGCAGTTCTTC.

There are many counts of this clonotype. The chain uses TRBV13 and TRBJ2-7, with a possible D match to TRBD2 (5 bases). The germline CDR1 and CDR2 sequences are PRHDT and FYEKMQ (reference sequence). The CDR3 is 14 residues long. V was shortened by 6 bases and J by 1 base, with 13 bases between the two germline ends. This CDR3 is CASRLGVGSYEQYF. CDR3 DNA sequence: TGTGCCAGCAGGCTGGGAGTTGGGTCCTACGAGCAGTACTTC.

This clonotype was detected a few times. The chain has TRBV25-1 and TRBJ2-1; 12 bases align to TRBD2. V lost 6 bases and J lost 7; bases outside the gene matches: 10. The CDR3 sequence is 16 residues long. Germline CDR1 and CDR2: MGHDK and SYGVNS. CDR3 coding DNA: TGTGCCAGCAGCGCCCCCACTAGCGGGAGGACGAATGAGCAGTTCTTC. Translation gives CASSAPTSGRTNEQFF.

The rearrangement links TRBV14 to TRBJ2-1, with 9 bases matching TRBD2. After removal of 1 base from V and 15 bases from J, the junction contained 7 bases not matched to a gene. The length of the CDR3 is 13 residues. Germline CDR1 reads SGHDN; CDR2 reads FVKESK. DNA for the CDR3: TGTGCCAGCAGCCAAGTCTTGCGGGAGGGCCGGTTCTTC. This encodes CASSQVLREGRFF.

This clonotype was counted at least ten times. The chain carries TRBV7-9 and TRBJ2-7, with 10 bases that match TRBD1. This CDR3 is built from 15 residues. Germline V gives CDR1 SEHNR, CDR2 FQNEAQ (reference sequence). The junction had 9 bases not matched to a gene; V was cut back by 7 bases and J by 3 bases. The CDR3 nucleotides are TGTGCCAGCATTGGGGACAGGGGCCCTTTCTACGAGCAGTACTTC. Protein sequence: CASIGDRGPFYEQYF.

The chain employs TRBV30 and TRBJ2-1; 9 bases align to TRBD2. The CDR3 is 16 residues long. Germline V lookup: CDR1 GTSNPN, CDR2 SVGIG (reference sequence). V lost 2 bases, J lost 6 bases, and 11 bases stayed unmatched. The CDR3 DNA sequence: TGTGCCTGGAGTCCCCCGGGACTAGCAATGGTCAATGAGCAGTTCTTC. It translates to CAWSPPGLAMVNEQFF.

This clonotype turned up a few times. The CDR3 DNA follows: TGCAGTGCCAGTGGGACAGTTTTAACCCAGTACTTC. This codes for CSASGTVLTQYF. The chain couples TRBV20-1 to TRBJ2-5; 7 bases align to TRBD1. CDR1 DFQATT and CDR2 SNEGSKA come from the germline V gene (reference sequence). V lost 6 bases to trimming and J lost 8 bases; unmatched junction nucleotides: 9. This CDR3 region has 12 residues.